The 4 T cell receptor beta chains in this list originate from one sample, sequenced in a study of cytotoxic CD8 clonotypes in ibrutinib-treated CLL. The method was immunoSEQ multiplex PCR; TCRdb's version includes in-frame clones alone and lacks a portion of them. The sample shows 110,000 to 150,000 clones, roughly 80% of them seen only once. This material consisted of PBMCs, taken after 12 months of ibrutinib treatment. These receptors came from a human donor with chronic lymphocytic leukemia.

This clone has at least ten counts. The rearrangement uses TRBV28 and TRBJ2-7, with no clear D. The CDR3 extends over 14 amino acids. Germline V gene lookup returns CDR1 MDHEN and CDR2 SYDVKM. V shed 6 bases and J shed 4 bases, with 16 bases lying between them. The CDR3 sequence: CASSSPPLRYEQYF. The CDR3 nucleotides read TGTGCCAGCAGCTCACCTCCCCTTCGTTACGAGCAGTACTTC.

In its sample, this clone was seen a few times. This chain connects TRBV6-6 to TRBJ1-6; tentative D call: TRBD1 (6 bases). This CDR3 contains 16 residues. Trimming left V 2 bases short and J 8 bases short, with 16 bases between. CDR1 MNHNY and CDR2 SVGAGI come from the germline V gene (reference sequence). The CDR3 spells CASSYPVGGGDSPLHF. The CDR3 DNA sequence: TGTGCCAGCAGTTACCCAGTTGGGGGCGGCGATTCACCCCTCCACTTT.

This clone was seen at least ten times. The genes are TRBV28 and TRBJ2-3; possibly TRBD2 for D (5 bases). CDR1 and CDR2 (germline): MDHEN, SYDVKM. The CDR3 runs to 16 residues. Trimming cost V 7 bases and J 5 bases, with 22 bases left between them. CDR3 bases: TGTGCCAGCACTCCGAGACTACCCTGGACCAGAGATACGCAGTATTTT. It translates to CASTPRLPWTRDTQYF.

The rearrangement joins TRBV6-5 to TRBJ2-3, with no clear D. The CDR3 covers 12 residues. In germline, CDR1 is MNHEY, CDR2 SVGAGI. V lost 0 bases, J lost 5 bases, and 3 bases lay in between. The CDR3 sequence: CASSYSLDTQYF. The CDR3 DNA reads TGTGCCAGCAGTTACTCGTTAGATACGCAGTATTTT.